The clone carrying this T cell receptor beta chain was detected only a few times. Antigen unknown. The germline gene is not matched at one end of the junction; a read error may be the cause. The CDR3 is 13 amino acids. CDR1 SSHAT and CDR2 FNYEAQ come from the germline V gene (reference sequence). The sample is drawn from a study of spatial heterogeneity in lung cancer. The overall study: Consistent detection of more beta-chain than alpha-chain sequences was observed.

On each TCR cDNA molecule, a unique molecular identifier was present. TCRdb re-called the 5' RACE reads with MiXCR, one entry per CDR3 protein. The table shows approximately 40,000 distinct CDR3 sequences, with roughly 15% occurring only once. Whole-study results and caveats: More often at tumor resection than at routine follow-up, ubiquitous expanded tumor TCRs were detected in the blood.

Described time point: sample taken at primary tumor resection. Sequencing was performed on whole RNA extracted from tumor and nontumor lung tissue, or from frozen PBMC, and the material was left unsorted. There were 72 donors, all of them untreated patients with early-stage non-small cell lung cancer. The clonotype comes from a male donor with early-stage non-small cell lung cancer. Specimen: PBMCs, collected at surgery. The chain couples TRBV7-7 to TRBJ2-2; D not certain. CDR3 sequence reads: CASSANNAGELFF. Written as DNA, the CDR3 is TGTGCTAGCAGCGCAAATAATGCCGGGGAGCTGTTTTTT.